These T cell receptor beta chains were read from a single sample in a study of blood T cell repertoires in COVID-19. Sequenced by immunoSEQ multiplex PCR; TCRdb stores in-frame clones only, minus some. The sample lists under 300,000 clones; roughly 91% were seen once. The sample comprised PBMCs or T cells enriched from blood (not recorded which). All receptors derive from a woman aged 55-75 years in a cohort exposed to, infected with or recovered from COVID-19 (not recorded which). The CDR3 runs from the conserved cysteine through the conserved F or W. D genes are given only for firm matches. Expanded clones get a size class; other rows say once, few or many, or leave the size out.

D: -; J: TRBJ2-1; V: TRBV7-2; size: -; DNA: TGTGCCAGCAGCCCGAGTGCGAGCTCCTACAATGAGCAGTTCTTC; CDR3: CASSPSASSYNEQFF
D: TRBD2; J: TRBJ2-3; V: TRBV28; size: -; DNA: TGTGCCAGCAGTTGGGACGGACTAGGCACAGATACGCAGTATTTT; CDR3: CASSWDGLGTDTQYF
D: -; J: TRBJ2-1; V: TRBV6-1; size: -; DNA: TGTGCCAGCAGTGAGAGAGGAGGGTATGATGAGCAGTTCTTC; CDR3: CASSERGGYDEQFF
D: -; J: TRBJ1-2; V: TRBV19; size: -; DNA: TGTGCCAGTAGTATGCTCGCAGGGGCCCCGTATGGCTACACCTTC; CDR3: CASSMLAGAPYGYTF
D: TRBD1; J: TRBJ2-7; V: TRBV28; size: -; DNA: TGTGCCAGCATTTCCCCGAGGACAGGGGGCACCGAGCAGTACTTC; CDR3: CASISPRTGGTEQYF
D: -; J: TRBJ2-3; V: TRBV5-1; size: -; DNA: TGCGCCAGCAGCCTCCTAGATACGCAGTATTTT; CDR3: CASSLLDTQYF
D: -; J: TRBJ1-2; V: TRBV29-1; size: once; DNA: TGCAGCGTTGGAGTGGACTATGGCTACACCTTC; CDR3: CSVGVDYGYTF
D: -; J: TRBJ1-1; V: TRBV12-3/TRBV12-4; size: -; DNA: TGTGCCAGCACCACCCCGGGGGGCACTGAAGCTTTCTTT; CDR3: CASTTPGGTEAFF
D: -; J: TRBJ2-1; V: TRBV27; size: -; DNA: TGTGCCAGCAGTTTATCCGTCCACAATGAGCAGTTCTTC; CDR3: CASSLSVHNEQFF
D: -; J: TRBJ1-2; V: TRBV2; size: once; DNA: TGTGCCAGGGAGGTGGGGGGAAGATATGGCTACACCTTC; CDR3: CAREVGGRYGYTF
D: TRBD1; J: TRBJ2-7; V: TRBV19; size: -; DNA: TGTGCCAGTGGGGGACAGGGGAGCCCCTTCTACGAGCAGTACTTC; CDR3: CASGGQGSPFYEQYF